Presented here are 32 T cell receptor beta chains from one specimen sequenced in a study of technical replicates of blood from several donors. Only in-frame clones appear in the TCRdb table, and some are missing; sequencing was by immunoSEQ multiplex PCR. The sample holds approximately 49,000 clones, about 93% seen once. Sequenced: PBMCs. The receptor set was obtained from a human donor in good health. Some clones in this sample may be carry-over from other donors' samples.

The chain links TRBV30 to TRBJ1-1; D remains ambiguous. CDR1 is GTSNPN and CDR2 is SVGIG in the germline V gene (reference sequence). The length of the CDR3 is 11 residues. Trimming stripped 4 bases from V and 1 base from J, with 4 bases between. DNA for the CDR3: TGTGCCTGGAAACAGAACACTGAAGCTTTCTTT. Translation gives CAWKQNTEAFF.

The chain has TRBV5-1 and TRBJ1-1; TRBD1 aligns across 8 bases. The CDR3 is 13 residues long. V lost 5 bases to trimming and J lost 4 bases; unmatched junction nucleotides: 4. CDR1 is SGHRS and CDR2 is YFSETQ in the germline V gene. Here the CDR3 DNA reads TGCGCCAGCAGGTCAGGGGGCCCCACTGAAGCTTTCTTT. This gives the protein CASRSGGPTEAFF.

The J gene is TRBJ2-7, the V gene TRBV7-8; weak D call: TRBD2 (7 bases). This CDR3 spans 16 amino acids. The germline CDR1 and CDR2 sequences are SGHVS and FQNEAQ. Trimming took off 5 bases at V and 0 bases at J, with 17 bases between the two ends. The CDR3 here is CASSPGGGGLSYEQYF. DNA for the CDR3: TGTGCCAGCAGCCCGGGGGGCGGGGGCCTCTCCTACGAGCAGTACTTC.

The chain combines TRBV12-5 with TRBJ1-2; TRBD1 matches 7 bases. Germline lookup yields CDR1 LGHNT and CDR2 FRNRAP. This CDR3 has 17 amino acids. J was trimmed by 6 bases and V by 0 bases; bases with no gene match: 13. CDR3 DNA: TGTGCTAGTGGTTTGGTCCCCGGGACAGAACGGGTGGATGGCTACACCTTC. This sequence encodes CASGLVPGTERVDGYTF.

This rearrangement joins TRBV15 to TRBJ2-7, with D possibly being TRBD2 (5 bases). V shed 3 bases and J shed 6 bases, with 12 bases lying between them. CDR3 length: 13 residues. CDR1 is LNHNV, CDR2 YYDKDF, per germline (reference sequence). The CDR3, as DNA: TGTGCCACCAGCAGGCCCGGTGGGAGCGAGCAGTACTTC. Translating gives CATSRPGGSEQYF.

This chain links TRBV7-7 with TRBJ1-1; D unresolved. Trimming took 5 bases from V and 3 from J, leaving 10 bases between them. The germline V gene encodes CDR1 SSHAT and CDR2 FNYEAQ (reference sequence). This CDR3 spans 13 amino acids. The CDR3 nucleotides read TGTGCCAGCAGCCTAGGGCTGGACACTGAAGCTTTCTTT. It is translated as CASSLGLDTEAFF.

The genes are TRBV4-3 and TRBJ2-3; the D gene is possibly TRBD2 (5 bases). This CDR3 is 14 amino acids long. Per the germline V gene, CDR1 is LGHNA and CDR2 is YSLEER. Trimming removed 1 base at V and 2 bases at J, with 7 bases between. This CDR3 is CASSQAGTTDTQYF. CDR3 sequence (DNA): TGCGCCAGCAGCCAAGCGGGAACCACAGATACGCAGTATTTT.

The table lists this clone with a count of one. The rearrangement joins TRBV10-3 to TRBJ1-1; D ambiguous. In germline, CDR1 is ENHRY, CDR2 SYGVKD. The V and J ends lost 6 bases and 0 bases respectively, with 8 bases between them. The CDR3 has 13 residues. The CDR3 DNA reads as TGTGCCATCAGATTCGGGATGAACACTGAAGCTTTCTTT. Its translation is CAIRFGMNTEAFF.

The genes are TRBV19 and TRBJ1-1; 7 bases match TRBD1. V dropped 6 bases and J dropped 6; count of bases not matched to a gene: 13. The CDR3 runs 15 residues. Looked up from germline, CDR1 is LNHDA and CDR2 is SQIVND (reference sequence). In nucleotides, the CDR3 is TGTGCCAGTAGCGAGAAGGGGGCCCGAGGGGCTGAAGCTTTCTTT. This sequence encodes CASSEKGARGAEAFF. Together with reference TRBV19 and TRBJ1-1, the CDR3 gives the full variable domain: DGGITQSPKYLFRKEGQNVTLSCEQNLNHDAMYWYRQDPGQGLRLIYYSQIVNDFQKGDIAEGYSVSREKKESFPLTVTSAQKNPTAFYLCASSEKGARGAEAFFGQGTRLTVV.

This clone was counted a single time. This rearrangement joins TRBV7-6 to TRBJ1-6; weak D call: TRBD1 (5 bases). CDR3 size: 16 residues. Trimming pared 0 bases from V and 6 bases from J, leaving 12 bases between. Germline-derived CDR1 and CDR2 are SGHVS and FNYEAQ. The DNA of the CDR3 is TGTGCCAGCAGCTTAGCGGCAGGGATCGCTAATTCACCCCTCCACTTT. This encodes CASSLAAGIANSPLHF.

This clone turned up a few times. V and J are TRBV13 and TRBJ2-5; 10 bases are shared with TRBD1. The V gene end was trimmed by 5 bases and the J gene end by 1 base; junction bases not matched to a gene: 10. The CDR3 is 17 amino acids. From germline, CDR1 is PRHDT and CDR2 FYEKMQ (reference sequence). CDR3 DNA: TGTGCCAGCAGCCTTAGGAAGCGACAGGGGGCCCAAGAGACCCAGTACTTC. This encodes CASSLRKRQGAQETQYF.

This clone has just a few counts. The chain is built from TRBV27 and TRBJ1-6; the match to TRBD1 covers 7 bases. V dropped 10 bases and J dropped 2; count of bases not matched to a gene: 5. The CDR3 covers 14 residues. Germline V gene lookup returns CDR1 MNHEY and CDR2 SMNVEV (reference sequence). CDR3 loop: CATRQGPYNSPLHF. The CDR3 DNA reads TGTGCCACCCGACAGGGCCCCTATAATTCACCCCTCCACTTT.

The chain joins TRBV6-5 to TRBJ1-2; a weak D match, TRBD1 (6 bases). The germline V and J ends were trimmed by 2 bases and 4 bases, with 11 bases remaining between them. The germline V gene encodes CDR1 MNHEY and CDR2 SVGAGI. The length of the CDR3 is 14 residues. For the CDR3, the DNA is TGTGCCAGCAGTTACGATGGACAGTCCTATGGCTACACCTTC. Translated: CASSYDGQSYGYTF.

This chain connects TRBV30 to TRBJ2-7; no firm D call. CDR3 length: 12 residues. Germline CDR1 and CDR2: GTSNPN and SVGIG (reference sequence). The V and J ends lost 5 bases and 0 bases respectively, with 8 bases between them. The DNA of the CDR3 is TGTGCCTGGGGTGGCGACTCCTACGAGCAGTACTTC. Amino acid sequence: CAWGGDSYEQYF.

V and J are TRBV13 and TRBJ2-7, with a possible D match to TRBD2 (6 bases). Trimming removed 1 base from V and 3 bases from J, with 13 bases in between. The CDR3 runs to 15 residues. Germline CDR1 is PRHDT and CDR2 is FYEKMQ (reference sequence). CDR3 sequence reads: CASSLVGEDDYEQYF. CDR3 nucleotide sequence: TGTGCCAGCAGCTTAGTCGGGGAGGACGACTACGAGCAGTACTTC.

This chain joins TRBV7-3 and TRBJ1-6; a possible D gene is TRBD1 (5 bases). V dropped 1 base and J dropped 10 bases, with 11 bases sitting between them. CDR3 length: 14 amino acids. In germline, CDR1 is SGHTA, CDR2 FQGTGA. The CDR3: CASSLNQGSSPLHF. CDR3 nucleotide sequence: TGTGCCAGCAGCTTAAATCAGGGTAGCTCACCCCTCCACTTT.

The V gene is TRBV11-2, the J gene TRBJ2-5, with a possible D match to TRBD2 (5 bases). The CDR3 is 15 residues long. Per germline, CDR1 SGHAT and CDR2 FQNNGV. The V end was cut by 5 bases, the J end by 5 bases, with 18 bases between. Written as DNA, the CDR3 is TGTGCCAGCAGCAAAAATGTCGGGGTTCAGGAGACCCAGTACTTC. Protein: CASSKNVGVQETQYF.

V usage is TRBV2 and J usage is TRBJ2-7; TRBD1 aligns across 9 bases. Germline lookup yields CDR1 SNHLY and CDR2 FYNNEI. The CDR3 loop spans 13 amino acids. V was pared by 4 bases and J by 2 bases, with 0 bases of the junction left unmatched. The CDR3 protein is CASSGQGAYEQYF. In DNA form, the CDR3 reads TGTGCCAGCAGTGGACAGGGGGCCTACGAGCAGTACTTC.

The J gene is TRBJ1-6, the V gene TRBV9; 8 bases match TRBD1. Unmatched junction bases numbered 12, after V lost 3 bases and J lost 7 bases. CDR3 length: 17 amino acids. Germline V CDR1 and CDR2: SGDLS, YYNGEE. CDR3 sequence (DNA): TGTGCCAGCAGCGGAAGCTCAGGGGGCGCTTCCAATTCACCCCTCCACTTT. Amino acid sequence: CASSGSSGGASNSPLHF.

The rearrangement links TRBV7-9 to TRBJ1-4; 7 positions match TRBD1. CDR3 length equals 15 residues. Trimming cost V 4 bases and J 5 bases; bases outside gene matches: 7. Germline loops: CDR1 SEHNR, CDR2 FQNEAQ (reference sequence). The CDR3 reads CASSSGGGLNEKLFF. The DNA of the CDR3 is TGTGCCAGCAGCTCGGGAGGGGGCTTGAATGAAAAACTGTTTTTT.

This clone was picked up a small number of times. The identical CDR3 is also encoded by other nucleotide sequences in the sample. J is TRBJ2-1 and V is TRBV5-1; the match to TRBD1 covers 7 bases. V lost 3 bases, J lost 3 bases, and 3 bases stayed unmatched. There are 14 residues in the CDR3. Germline CDR1 is SGHRS and CDR2 is YFSETQ. This chain's CDR3 is CASSSSGGYNEQFF. CDR3 coding DNA: TGCGCCAGCAGCTCCTCAGGGGGCTACAATGAGCAGTTCTTC.

The rearrangement links TRBV6-5 to TRBJ1-1; 11 bases are a match to TRBD1. The CDR3 covers 15 residues. Per the germline V gene, CDR1 is MNHEY and CDR2 is SVGAGI. Losses at the gene ends were 6 bases for V and 7 bases for J; bases not matched to a gene: 10. This CDR3 reads CASRRDRGNGIEAFF. The DNA for the CDR3 is TGTGCCAGCAGACGGGACAGGGGGAATGGGATTGAAGCTTTCTTT.

The rearrangement uses TRBV7-3 and TRBJ2-3, with D maybe TRBD2 (7 bases). CDR1 is SGHTA, CDR2 FQGTGA, per germline. The CDR3 extends over 14 amino acids. With 5 bases removed from V and 4 bases from J, the gap between germline ends came to 13 bases. The CDR3 sequence: CASSPLGGADTQYF. DNA for the CDR3: TGTGCCAGCAGCCCCCTAGGGGGGGCAGATACGCAGTATTTT.

V gene TRBV29-1 combines with J gene TRBJ1-1; D ambiguous. This CDR3 is built from 11 residues. The V end lost 1 base, the J end lost 7 bases, and 7 bases lay between the germline ends. Per the germline V gene, CDR1 is SQVTM and CDR2 is ANQGSEA. DNA for the CDR3: TGCAGCGTTGAAGGGGCCAGTGAAGCTTTCTTT. Residues: CSVEGASEAFF.

V is TRBV5-6 and J is TRBJ1-5, with 7 bases aligning to TRBD1. The V gene end was trimmed by 0 bases and the J gene end by 7 bases; junction bases not matched to a gene: 4. This CDR3 has 14 residues. The germline gives CDR1 SGHDT, CDR2 YYEEEE. The CDR3 region is CASSLGQGSQPQHF. DNA for the CDR3: TGTGCCAGCAGCTTGGGACAGGGTAGCCAGCCCCAGCATTTT. The full variable domain, its missing parts supplied by reference TRBV5-6 and TRBJ1-5, is DAGVTQSPTHLIKTRGQQVTLRCSPKSGHDTVSWYQQALGQGPQFIFQYYEEEERQRGNFPDRFSGHQFPNYSSELNVNALLLGDSALYLCASSLGQGSQPQHFGDGTRLSIL.

J is TRBJ1-5 and V is TRBV7-8; D unresolved. The V gene's germline CDR1 is SGHVS and CDR2 FQNEAQ. V shed 5 bases and J shed 0 bases, with 17 bases lying between them. The CDR3 runs to 17 residues. This CDR3 reads CASSPDRLLASNQPQHF. CDR3 coding DNA: TGTGCCAGCAGCCCCGACCGACTACTCGCTAGCAATCAGCCCCAGCATTTT.

The gene calls are TRBV5-1 and TRBJ1-5; TRBD1 matches at 9 bases. The junction had 5 bases not matched to a gene; V was cut back by 4 bases and J by 6 bases. CDR3 length: 14 residues. Germline loops: CDR1 SGHRS, CDR2 YFSETQ. CDR3 nucleotide sequence: TGCGCCAGCAGCCCCGGGACAGGGTTTCAGCCCCAGCATTTT. Translated, it gives CASSPGTGFQPQHF.

In the case of this clone: This may come from a read error, since a much larger clone is one base off. This same CDR3 is encoded by further DNA sequences in the sample. This sequence joins TRBV4-2 and TRBJ1-5, with a weak D call TRBD1 (6 bases). The length of the CDR3 is 15 residues. Germline V gene data show CDR1 as LGHNA and CDR2 as YNFKEQ. V shed 2 bases and J shed 10 bases, with 18 bases lying between them. CDR3 loop: CASSQNLGASQPQHF. For the CDR3, the DNA is TGTGCCAGCAGCCAAAATTTGGGGGCGAGTCAACCCCAGCATTTT.

The V and J genes are TRBV4-3 and TRBJ2-1, with 10 bases that match TRBD2. The germline CDR1 and CDR2 sequences are LGHNA and YSLEER. This CDR3 is built from 18 residues. V lost 0 bases to trimming and J lost 5 bases; unmatched junction nucleotides: 10. For the CDR3, the DNA is TGCGCCAGCAGCCAAGATCCCAGCGGGGGGGCCGGGGACAATGAGCAGTTCTTC. Protein sequence: CASSQDPSGGAGDNEQFF.

Only a few counts were recorded for this clone. The rearrangement joins TRBV7-2 to TRBJ2-1; 9 bases align to TRBD2. The ends lost 2 bases at V and 7 bases at J; junction bases unmatched: 6. Germline lookup yields CDR1 SGHTA and CDR2 FQGNSA. This CDR3 comprises 15 residues. CDR3 amino acids: CASSLSSGLANEQFF. The CDR3 DNA follows: TGTGCCAGCAGCTTAAGTTCGGGACTAGCAAATGAGCAGTTCTTC.

In its sample, this clone was seen a few times. V gene TRBV5-1 combines with J gene TRBJ2-5; 8 bases are a match to TRBD2. The CDR3 contains 15 residues. Germline V gene lookup returns CDR1 SGHRS and CDR2 YFSETQ. V trimming: 4 bases; J trimming: 7 bases; junction bases outside the gene matches: 12. CDR3 nucleotides: TGCGCCAGCAGCATGGTCGGGGGGGTCGCGATGACCCAGTACTTC. This encodes CASSMVGGVAMTQYF.

CDR3 nucleotide sequence: TGTGCCAGCAGTGGGACTAGCGGGGGGACTTCAGATACGCAGTATTTT. Amino acid sequence: CASSGTSGGTSDTQYF. The V gene is TRBV2, the J gene TRBJ2-3; 14 positions match TRBD2. Germline V gene lookup returns CDR1 SNHLY and CDR2 FYNNEI. V lost 4 bases, J lost 4 bases, and 4 bases stayed unmatched. The CDR3 has 16 residues.